One and the same sample provided the 2 T cell receptor beta chains below, sequenced in a study of cytomegalovirus exposure and HLA in healthy donors. The PCR was carried out with 60 Vbeta primers and 13 Jbeta primers. The table came from immunoSEQ multiplex PCR; TCRdb's copy has only in-frame clones and leaves some out. The sample has 150,000 to 200,000 clones; 60% to 80% are singletons. Sequenced input: PBMCs. Every receptor here comes from a man aged 40-49 years in good health and CMV-seropositive.

This chain joins TRBV28 and TRBJ2-7; TRBD1 might be the D (7 bases). The germline gives CDR1 MDHEN, CDR2 SYDVKM. This CDR3 contains 14 residues. Trimming took off 3 bases at V and 6 bases at J, with 15 bases between the two ends. CDR3 coding DNA: TGTGCCAGCAGTTTTACCAGGGGGGTCTCCGAGCAGTACTTC. Its translation is CASSFTRGVSEQYF.

This clone was recorded only once. The sample carries other DNA sequences with the same CDR3. The chain recombines TRBV7-9 with TRBJ2-7; D call uncertain. Trimming removed 4 bases at V and 7 bases at J, with 8 bases between. The CDR3 is 11 amino acids. Germline V gene lookup returns CDR1 SEHNR and CDR2 FQNEAQ (reference sequence). The CDR3 spells CASSSAREQYF. Written as DNA, the CDR3 is TGTGCCAGCAGCTCAGCCAGGGAGCAGTACTTC.